What follows are 7 T cell receptor beta chains derived from one specimen sequenced in a study of human T cells and chemical hapten exposure. TCRdb fed the RACE reads into MiXCR, producing one record per CDR3 protein. This table holds around 300,000 distinct CDR3 sequences, approximately 5% found once. Time point indicated: pre-sensitization, week 0. Treatment indicated: therapeutic diphenylcyclopropenone sensitization with weekly scalp DPC. Material: whole blood, obtained in connection with sensitization to the hapten diphenylcyclopropenone (DPC). Source of these receptors: a woman under 30 with alopecia areata. Some clones in this sample may be carry-over from other donors' samples.

This clonotype turned up a few times. The chain couples TRBV7-9 to TRBJ1-1, with D possibly matching TRBD1 (5 bases). Germline V gives CDR1 SEHNR, CDR2 FQNEAQ (reference sequence). The CDR3 is made up of 14 amino acids. Trimming cost V 1 base and J 4 bases, with 10 bases left between them. CDR3 DNA sequence: TGTGCCAGCAGCTTAGTGGGGGAGAGCACTGAAGCTTTCTTT. It yields the protein CASSLVGESTEAFF.

This clonotype was picked up a small number of times. This chain links TRBV7-9 with TRBJ2-3, with TRBD2 identical over 11 bases. V lost 5 bases to trimming and J lost 4 bases; unmatched junction nucleotides: 8. Germline V gene sequence: CDR1 SEHNR, CDR2 FQNEAQ (reference sequence). CDR3 length: 16 amino acids. CDR3: CASSPTSGGSPDTQYF. Written as DNA, the CDR3 is TGTGCCAGCAGCCCAACTAGCGGGGGTTCCCCAGATACGCAGTATTTT. Together with reference TRBV7-9 and TRBJ2-3, the CDR3 gives the full variable domain: DTGVSQNPRHKITKRGQNVTFRCDPISEHNRLYWYRQTLGQGPEFLTYFQNEAQLEKSRLLSDRFSAERPKGSFSTLEIQRTEQGDSAMYLCASSPTSGGSPDTQYFGPGTRLTVL.

The chain combines TRBV6-1 with TRBJ1-3, with TRBD1 identical over 8 bases. V was pared by 6 bases and J by 2 bases, with 15 bases of the junction left unmatched. The CDR3 length is 18 residues. Germline loops: CDR1 MNHNS, CDR2 SASEGT. In DNA, the CDR3 is TGTGCCAGCAGAAGCCGGGACAGGTATTCTTTCACTGGAAACACCATATATTTT. This encodes CASRSRDRYSFTGNTIYF.

The V call is TRBV3-1, the J call TRBJ2-3, with 12 positions matching TRBD2. Trimming at V came to 7 bases and at J to 1 base, leaving 3 bases not matched to a gene. Germline CDR1 reads LGHDT; CDR2 reads YNNKEL (reference sequence). This CDR3 region has 15 residues. The CDR3 DNA reads as TGTGCCAGCACCCGGACTAGCGGGGGCACAGATACGCAGTATTTT. It yields the protein CASTRTSGGTDTQYF.

The chain is built from TRBV20-1 and TRBJ2-3; a weak D match, TRBD2 (6 bases). This CDR3 is built from 15 residues. Germline CDR1 reads DFQATT; CDR2 reads SNEGSKA (reference sequence). The V end was cut by 0 bases, the J end by 4 bases, with 14 bases between. CDR3 amino acids: CSARDFGGFPDTQYF. The CDR3 DNA follows: TGCAGTGCTAGAGATTTCGGGGGTTTCCCAGATACGCAGTATTTT.

At least ten counts were recorded for this clonotype. The rearrangement uses TRBV5-1 and TRBJ2-3; D remains unclear. The CDR3 is 14 residues long. The V and J ends lost 8 bases and 3 bases respectively, with 16 bases between them. Germline loops: CDR1 SGHRS, CDR2 YFSETQ. The CDR3 reads CASREGSQTDTQYF. The DNA for the CDR3 is TGCGCCAGTAGAGAAGGCTCACAAACAGATACGCAGTATTTT. Full variable domain (rest looked up from reference TRBV5-1 and TRBJ2-3): KAGVTQTPRYLIKTRGQQVTLSCSPISGHRSVSWYQQTPGQGLQFLFEYFSETQRNKGNFPGRFSGRQFSNSRSEMNVSTLELGDSALYLCASREGSQTDTQYFGPGTRLTVL.

Ten or more counts support this clonotype. The rearrangement uses TRBV20-1 and TRBJ2-1, with D tentatively TRBD2 (6 bases). The CDR3 is 16 residues long. Per the germline V gene, CDR1 is DFQATT and CDR2 is SNEGSKA (reference sequence). Trimming took off 3 bases at V and 4 bases at J, with 19 bases between the two ends. The CDR3 DNA is TGCAGTGCTAGGCCTAGGAGGACTACTAATTACAATGAGCAGTTCTTC. Translation: CSARPRRTTNYNEQFF.